The source of this TCR beta chain is a study of OX40 agonist ivuxolimab in advanced cancers. For the study at large: Three patients showed partial responses: one hepatocellular carcinoma and two cutaneous melanoma cases. Study-wide points: Certain nonresponding patients likewise had low normalized T-cell clonal expansion.

Profiling relied on immunoSEQ multiplex PCR, and the TCRdb table lists in-frame clones only, not all of them. Among 100,000 to 150,000 clones listed, 85% to 95% were seen once. Autoimmune disease history or systemic immunosuppression was exclusionary. The sampling schedule covered blood at baseline, cycle 4 day 1, and cycle 7 day 1. Of note for this clone: The target antigen is unknown.

The sequenced sample was CD4+ or CD8+ T cells sorted from blood, obtained in a trial of the OX40 agonist ivuxolimab. This sequence originates from an adult with an advanced solid tumor such as melanoma, head and neck, liver or kidney cancer.

CDR3 residues: CASSRATGVFYEQYF. CDR3 sequence (DNA): TGTGCCAGCAGTAGGGCGACAGGGGTCTTCTACGAGCAGTACTTC. The chain joins TRBV2 to TRBJ2-7; TRBD1 matches 8 bases. The CDR3 extends over 15 amino acids. The junction had 9 bases not matched to a gene; V was cut back by 5 bases and J by 3 bases. CDR1 SNHLY and CDR2 FYNNEI come from the germline V gene.